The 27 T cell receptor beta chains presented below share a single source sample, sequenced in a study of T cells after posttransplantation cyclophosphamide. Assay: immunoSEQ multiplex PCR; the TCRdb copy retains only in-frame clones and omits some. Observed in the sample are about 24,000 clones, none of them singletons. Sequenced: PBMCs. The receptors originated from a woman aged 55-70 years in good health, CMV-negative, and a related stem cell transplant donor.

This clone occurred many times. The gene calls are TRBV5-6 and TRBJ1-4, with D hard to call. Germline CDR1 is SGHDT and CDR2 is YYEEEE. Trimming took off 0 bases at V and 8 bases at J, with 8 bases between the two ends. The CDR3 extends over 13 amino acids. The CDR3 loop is CASSLGLREKLFF. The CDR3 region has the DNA TGTGCCAGCAGCTTGGGACTCCGCGAAAAACTGTTTTTT.

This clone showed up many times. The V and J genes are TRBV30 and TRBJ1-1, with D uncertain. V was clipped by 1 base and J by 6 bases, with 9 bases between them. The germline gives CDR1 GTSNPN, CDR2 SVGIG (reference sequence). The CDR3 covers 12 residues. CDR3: CAWSAKKPEAFF. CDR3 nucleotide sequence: TGTGCCTGGAGTGCTAAAAAACCTGAAGCTTTCTTT.

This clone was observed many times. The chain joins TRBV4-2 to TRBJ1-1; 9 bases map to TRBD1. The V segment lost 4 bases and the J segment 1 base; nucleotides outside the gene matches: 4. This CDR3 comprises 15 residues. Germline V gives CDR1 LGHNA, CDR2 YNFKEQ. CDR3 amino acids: CASSPLTGGNTEAFF. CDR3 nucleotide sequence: TGTGCCAGCAGCCCCCTGACAGGGGGGAACACTGAAGCTTTCTTT.

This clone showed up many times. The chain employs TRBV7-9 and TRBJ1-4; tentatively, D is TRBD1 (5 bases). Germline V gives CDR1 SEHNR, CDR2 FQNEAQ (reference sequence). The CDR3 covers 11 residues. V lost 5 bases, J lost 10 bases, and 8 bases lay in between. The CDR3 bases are TGTGCCAGCAGCCCCGGGGGAAAACTGTTTTTT. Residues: CASSPGGKLFF.

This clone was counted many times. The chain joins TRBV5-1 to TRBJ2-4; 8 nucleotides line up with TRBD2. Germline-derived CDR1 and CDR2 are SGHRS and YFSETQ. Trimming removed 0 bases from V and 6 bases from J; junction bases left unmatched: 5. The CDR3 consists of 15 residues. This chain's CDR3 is CASSLEGGGINIQYF. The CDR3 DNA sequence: TGCGCCAGCAGCTTGGAGGGCGGGGGGATAAACATTCAGTACTTC.

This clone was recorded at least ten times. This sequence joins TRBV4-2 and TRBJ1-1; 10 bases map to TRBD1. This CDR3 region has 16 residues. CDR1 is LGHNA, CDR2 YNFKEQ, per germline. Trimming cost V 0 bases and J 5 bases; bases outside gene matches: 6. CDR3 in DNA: TGTGCCAGCAGCCAAGAGGGGACAGGGGTGGGGACTGAAGCTTTCTTT. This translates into CASSQEGTGVGTEAFF.

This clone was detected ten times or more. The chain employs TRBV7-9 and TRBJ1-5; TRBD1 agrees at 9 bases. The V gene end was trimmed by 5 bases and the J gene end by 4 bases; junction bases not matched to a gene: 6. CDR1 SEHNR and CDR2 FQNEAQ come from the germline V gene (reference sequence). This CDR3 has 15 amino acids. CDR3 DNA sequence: TGTGCCAGCAGCCCGGGGACAGGGAGAAATCAGCCCCAGCATTTT. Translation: CASSPGTGRNQPQHF.

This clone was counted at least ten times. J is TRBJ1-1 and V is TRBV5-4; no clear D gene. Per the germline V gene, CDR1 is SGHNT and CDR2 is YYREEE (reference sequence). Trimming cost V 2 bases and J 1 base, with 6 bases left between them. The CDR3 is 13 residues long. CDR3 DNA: TGTGCCAGCAGCTTTCCAGGGAACACTGAAGCTTTCTTT. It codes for CASSFPGNTEAFF.

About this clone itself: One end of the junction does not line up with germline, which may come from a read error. The CDR3 nucleotides read TGTGCCAGCAGCGTAGGGACGCGGGGGGCCCAACAGACCCAGTACTTC. Its protein is CASSVGTRGAQQTQYF. This sequence joins TRBV9 and TRBJ2-5; 8 bases match TRBD2. The germline V gene has CDR1 SGDLS and CDR2 YYNGEE. The CDR3 consists of 16 residues.

CDR3 in amino acids: CSAISLETQYF. In nucleotides, the CDR3 is TGCAGTGCTATATCCCTCGAGACCCAGTACTTC. This chain links TRBV20-1 with TRBJ2-5; the D is unclear. Germline lookup yields CDR1 DFQATT and CDR2 SNEGSKA (reference sequence). There are 11 residues in the CDR3. Trimming took off 4 bases at V and 5 bases at J, with 8 bases between the two ends.

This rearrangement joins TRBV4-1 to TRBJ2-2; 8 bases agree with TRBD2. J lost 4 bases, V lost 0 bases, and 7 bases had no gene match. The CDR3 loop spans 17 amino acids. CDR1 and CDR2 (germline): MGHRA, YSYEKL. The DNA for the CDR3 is TGCGCCAGCAGCCAAGACCGTAGCGGGACGGCCACCGGGGAGCTGTTTTTT. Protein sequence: CASSQDRSGTATGELFF.

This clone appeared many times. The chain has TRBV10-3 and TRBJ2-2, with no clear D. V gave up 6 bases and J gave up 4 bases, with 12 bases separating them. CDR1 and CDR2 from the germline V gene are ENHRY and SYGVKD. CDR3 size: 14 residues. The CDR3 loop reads CAISQASSTGELFF. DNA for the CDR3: TGTGCCATCAGCCAGGCAAGCAGCACCGGGGAGCTGTTTTTT.

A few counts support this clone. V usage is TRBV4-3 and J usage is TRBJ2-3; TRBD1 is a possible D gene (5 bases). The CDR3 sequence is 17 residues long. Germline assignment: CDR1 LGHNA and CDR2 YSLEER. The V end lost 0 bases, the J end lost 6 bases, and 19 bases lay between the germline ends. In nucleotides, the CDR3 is TGCGCCAGCAGCCAAGATCACGGCAGGGCAGTATATGATACGCAGTATTTT. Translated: CASSQDHGRAVYDTQYF.

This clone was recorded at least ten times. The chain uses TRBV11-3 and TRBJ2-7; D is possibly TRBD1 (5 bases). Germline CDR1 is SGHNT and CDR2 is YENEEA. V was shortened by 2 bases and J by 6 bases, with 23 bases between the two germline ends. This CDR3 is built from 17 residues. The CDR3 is CASSLLYPRKKGPEQYF. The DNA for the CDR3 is TGTGCCAGCAGCTTATTGTATCCCCGGAAAAAGGGGCCCGAGCAGTACTTC. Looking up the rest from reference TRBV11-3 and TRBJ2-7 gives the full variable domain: EAGVVQSPRYKIIEKKQPVAFWCNPISGHNTLYWYLQNLGQGPELLIRYENEEAVDDSQLPKDRFSAERLKGVDSTLKIQPAELGDSAVYLCASSLLYPRKKGPEQYFGPGTRLTVT.

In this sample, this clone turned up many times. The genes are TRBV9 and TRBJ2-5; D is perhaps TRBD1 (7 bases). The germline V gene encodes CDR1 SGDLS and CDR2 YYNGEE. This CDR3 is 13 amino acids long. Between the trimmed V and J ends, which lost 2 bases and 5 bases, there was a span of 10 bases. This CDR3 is CASSVRGRETQYF. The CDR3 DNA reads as TGTGCCAGCAGCGTCAGGGGGAGGGAGACCCAGTACTTC.

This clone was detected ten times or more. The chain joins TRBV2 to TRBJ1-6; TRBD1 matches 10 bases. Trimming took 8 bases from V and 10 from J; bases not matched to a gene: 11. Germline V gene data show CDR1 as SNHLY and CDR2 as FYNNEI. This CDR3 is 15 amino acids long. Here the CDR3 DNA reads TGTGCCAGCGTCTTTGGGACAGGGGCTCCCTCACCCCTCCACTTT. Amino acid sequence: CASVFGTGAPSPLHF.

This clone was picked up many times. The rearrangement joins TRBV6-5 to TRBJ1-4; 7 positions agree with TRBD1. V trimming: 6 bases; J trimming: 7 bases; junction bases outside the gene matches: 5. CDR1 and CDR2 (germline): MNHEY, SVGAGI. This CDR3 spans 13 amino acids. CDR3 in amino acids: CASSLRGVEKLFF. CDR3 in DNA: TGTGCCAGCAGCCTCAGGGGGGTTGAAAAACTGTTTTTT.

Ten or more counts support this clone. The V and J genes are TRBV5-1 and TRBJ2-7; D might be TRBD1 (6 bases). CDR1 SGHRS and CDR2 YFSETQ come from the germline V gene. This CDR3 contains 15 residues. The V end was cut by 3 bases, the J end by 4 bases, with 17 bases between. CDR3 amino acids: CASSSRAAGTYEQYF. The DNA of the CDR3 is TGCGCCAGCAGCTCCCGAGCCGCTGGGACATACGAGCAGTACTTC.

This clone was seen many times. CDR3 residues: CASSVAEGSPDQFF. In DNA, the CDR3 is TGTGCCAGCAGCGTCGCTGAGGGCTCTCCGGATCAGTTCTTC. The V call is TRBV9, the J call TRBJ2-1, with D perhaps TRBD2 (5 bases). V was pared by 2 bases and J by 13 bases, with 19 bases between. The CDR3 contains 14 residues. In germline, CDR1 is SGDLS, CDR2 YYNGEE.

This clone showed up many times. The CDR3 DNA reads as TGTGCCAGCAGCATACGGACTAGCGGGAGTAGTACGCAGTATTTT. Translating gives CASSIRTSGSSTQYF. J is TRBJ2-3 and V is TRBV5-4, with 13 bases matching TRBD2. The CDR3 consists of 15 residues. Germline V gene data show CDR1 as SGHNT and CDR2 as YYREEE (reference sequence). V trimming: 4 bases; J trimming: 8 bases; junction bases outside the gene matches: 7.

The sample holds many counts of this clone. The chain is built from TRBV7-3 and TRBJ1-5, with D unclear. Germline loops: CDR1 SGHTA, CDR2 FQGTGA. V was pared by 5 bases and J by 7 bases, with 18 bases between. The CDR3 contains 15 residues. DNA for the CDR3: TGTGCCAGCAGCCCCACCACGGCAGGTTCACAGCCCCAGCATTTT. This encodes CASSPTTAGSQPQHF.

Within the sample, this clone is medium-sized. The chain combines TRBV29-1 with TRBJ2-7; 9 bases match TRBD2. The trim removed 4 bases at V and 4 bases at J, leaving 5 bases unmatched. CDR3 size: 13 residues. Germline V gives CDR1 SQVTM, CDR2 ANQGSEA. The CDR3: CSVGGGEGYEQYF. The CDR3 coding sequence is TGCAGCGTTGGCGGGGGGGAAGGATACGAGCAGTACTTC.

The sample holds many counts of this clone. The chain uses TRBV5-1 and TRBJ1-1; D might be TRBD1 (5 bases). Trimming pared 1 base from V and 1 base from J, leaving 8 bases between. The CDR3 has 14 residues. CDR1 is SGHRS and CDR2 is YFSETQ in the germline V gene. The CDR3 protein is CASSLLGGNTEAFF. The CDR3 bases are TGCGCCAGCAGCTTGCTGGGGGGGAACACTGAAGCTTTCTTT.

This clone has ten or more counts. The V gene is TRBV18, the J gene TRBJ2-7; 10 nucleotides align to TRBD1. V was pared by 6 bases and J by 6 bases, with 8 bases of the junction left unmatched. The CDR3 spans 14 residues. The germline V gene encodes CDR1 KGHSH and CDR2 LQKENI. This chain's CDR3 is CASSPGDRGREQYV. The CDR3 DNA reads TGTGCCAGCTCCCCCGGGGACAGGGGTCGCGAGCAGTACGTC.

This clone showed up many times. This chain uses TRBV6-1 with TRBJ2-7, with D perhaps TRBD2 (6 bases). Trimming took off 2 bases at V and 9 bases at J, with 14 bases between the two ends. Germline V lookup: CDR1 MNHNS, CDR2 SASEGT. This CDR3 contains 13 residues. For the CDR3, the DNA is TGTGCCAGCAGTGAAAGCGGCCTGGGGGGGCAGTACGTC. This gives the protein CASSESGLGGQYV.

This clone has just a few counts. Here the CDR3 reads CASSIVKGGAYEQYF. Here the CDR3 DNA reads TGTGCCAGTAGTATAGTCAAAGGGGGAGCCTACGAGCAGTACTTC. This chain joins TRBV19 and TRBJ2-7; D is perhaps TRBD1 (6 bases). V gave up 1 base and J gave up 2 bases, with 12 bases separating them. The CDR3 is 15 residues long. The germline V gene encodes CDR1 LNHDA and CDR2 SQIVND (reference sequence).

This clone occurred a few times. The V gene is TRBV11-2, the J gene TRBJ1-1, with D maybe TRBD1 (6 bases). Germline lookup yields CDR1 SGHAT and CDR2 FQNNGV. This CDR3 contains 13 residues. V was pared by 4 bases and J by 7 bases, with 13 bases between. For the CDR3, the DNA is TGTGCCAGCAGCTCGGATACCAGGGGTGAAGCTTTCTTT. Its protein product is CASSSDTRGEAFF.